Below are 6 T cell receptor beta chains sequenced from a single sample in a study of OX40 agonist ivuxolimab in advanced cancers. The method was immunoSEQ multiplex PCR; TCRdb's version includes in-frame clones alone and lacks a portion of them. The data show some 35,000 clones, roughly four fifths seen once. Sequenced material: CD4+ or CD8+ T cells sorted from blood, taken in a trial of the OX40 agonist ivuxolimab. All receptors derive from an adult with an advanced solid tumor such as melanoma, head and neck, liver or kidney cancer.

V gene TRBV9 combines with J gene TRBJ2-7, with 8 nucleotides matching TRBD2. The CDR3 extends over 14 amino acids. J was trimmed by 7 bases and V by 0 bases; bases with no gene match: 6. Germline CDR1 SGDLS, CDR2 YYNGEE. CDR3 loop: CASSVAGGDGEQYF. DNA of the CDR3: TGTGCCAGCAGCGTAGCGGGGGGGGACGGAGAGCAGTACTTC.

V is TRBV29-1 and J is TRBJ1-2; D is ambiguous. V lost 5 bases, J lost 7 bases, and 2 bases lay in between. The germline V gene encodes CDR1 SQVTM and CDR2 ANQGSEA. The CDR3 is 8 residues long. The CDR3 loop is CSVSGYTF. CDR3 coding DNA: TGCAGCGTTAGTGGCTACACCTTC.

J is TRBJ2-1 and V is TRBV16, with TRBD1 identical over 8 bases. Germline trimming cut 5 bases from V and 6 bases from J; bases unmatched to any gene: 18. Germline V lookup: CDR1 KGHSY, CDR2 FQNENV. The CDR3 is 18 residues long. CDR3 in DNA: TGTGCCAGCAGCGACCCGCCTAACACAGGGGGAATCGGCAATGAGCAGTTCTTC. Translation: CASSDPPNTGGIGNEQFF.

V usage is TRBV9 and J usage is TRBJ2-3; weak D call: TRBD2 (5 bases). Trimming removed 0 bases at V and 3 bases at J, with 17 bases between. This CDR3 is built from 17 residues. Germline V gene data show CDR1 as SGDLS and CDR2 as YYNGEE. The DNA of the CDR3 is TGTGCCAGCAGCGTAGAGAGGAGGACGGGGATAACAGATACGCAGTATTTT. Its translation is CASSVERRTGITDTQYF. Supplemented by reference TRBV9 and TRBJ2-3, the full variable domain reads DSGVTQTPKHLITATGQRVTLRCSPRSGDLSVYWYQQSLDQGLQFLIQYYNGEERAKGNILERFSAQQFPDLHSELNLSSLELGDSALYFCASSVERRTGITDTQYFGPGTRLTVL.

This CDR3 reads CAISEDRVFLDTQYF. CDR3 DNA: TGTGCCATCAGCGAAGACAGGGTGTTTCTGGATACGCAGTATTTT. This chain joins TRBV10-3 and TRBJ2-3, with 7 bases lining up with TRBD1. J lost 6 bases, V lost 6 bases, and 12 bases had no gene match. Germline V gene lookup returns CDR1 ENHRY and CDR2 SYGVKD. This CDR3 has 15 amino acids.

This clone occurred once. The CDR3: CASSRRTASGWYNEQFF. For the CDR3, the DNA is TGTGCCAGCAGTCGCCGGACGGCGTCGGGATGGTACAATGAGCAGTTCTTC. The chain uses TRBV27 and TRBJ2-1; the D gene is possibly TRBD2 (5 bases). Germline CDR1 MNHEY, CDR2 SMNVEV (reference sequence). Between the trimmed V and J ends, which lost 5 bases and 4 bases, there was a span of 21 bases. This CDR3 contains 17 residues.